The entry that follows covers one TCR beta chain sequence. Its target is not known. The sample comes from a study of T cell repertoires in cytomegalovirus infection. Study summary: Public TCR beta signatures were indicative of both CMV infection and a matching HLA type.

TCRdb called the reads again in MiXCR, with one record for every CDR3 protein. The sample shows about 100,000 distinct CDR3 sequences, about a quarter of them seen only once. The CDR3 has 16 amino acids. Per germline, CDR1 MNHEY and CDR2 SMNVEV (reference sequence). The germline V and J ends were trimmed by 5 bases and 1 base, with 17 bases remaining between them. Overall study findings and caveats: Dominating the ex vivo response were HLA-C-restricted CMV-specific TCR beta clonotypes. Totalled public TCR beta family frequency picked out people who carried CMV plus the relevant HLA.

The chain carries TRBV27 and TRBJ1-1; D is perhaps TRBD1 (5 bases). The TCR sequence derives from a human donor in good health (CMV status not recorded). Some clones in this sample may be carry-over from other donors' samples. The sequenced sample was CD8+ T cells from PBMCs. The CDR3, as DNA: TGTGCCAGCAGTCTCCTCAGGGTGGGGCCGAACACTGAAGCTTTCTTT. This codes for CASSLLRVGPNTEAFF.